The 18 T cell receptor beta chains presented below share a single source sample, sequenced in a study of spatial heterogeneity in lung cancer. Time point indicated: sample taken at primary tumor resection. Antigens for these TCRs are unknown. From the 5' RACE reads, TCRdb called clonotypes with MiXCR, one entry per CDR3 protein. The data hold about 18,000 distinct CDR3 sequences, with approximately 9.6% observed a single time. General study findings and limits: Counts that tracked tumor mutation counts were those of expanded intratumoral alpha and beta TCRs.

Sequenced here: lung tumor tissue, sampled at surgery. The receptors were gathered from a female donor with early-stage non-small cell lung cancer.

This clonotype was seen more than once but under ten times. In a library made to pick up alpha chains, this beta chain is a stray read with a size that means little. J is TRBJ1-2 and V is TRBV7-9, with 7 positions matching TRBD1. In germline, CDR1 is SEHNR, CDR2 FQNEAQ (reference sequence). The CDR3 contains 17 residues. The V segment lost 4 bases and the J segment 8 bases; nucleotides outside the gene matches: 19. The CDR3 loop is CASSSSRATGLRKGYTF. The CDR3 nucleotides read TGTGCCAGCAGCTCTAGTAGGGCGACAGGGCTAAGGAAGGGCTACACCTTC.

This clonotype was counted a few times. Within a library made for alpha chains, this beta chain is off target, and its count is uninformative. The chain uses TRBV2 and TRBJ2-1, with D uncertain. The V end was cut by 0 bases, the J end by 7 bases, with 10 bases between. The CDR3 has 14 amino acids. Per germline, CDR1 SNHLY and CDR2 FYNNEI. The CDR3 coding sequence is TGTGCCAGCAGTGAAGCGCTTTTCTCGAATGAGCAGTTCTTC. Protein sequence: CASSEALFSNEQFF.

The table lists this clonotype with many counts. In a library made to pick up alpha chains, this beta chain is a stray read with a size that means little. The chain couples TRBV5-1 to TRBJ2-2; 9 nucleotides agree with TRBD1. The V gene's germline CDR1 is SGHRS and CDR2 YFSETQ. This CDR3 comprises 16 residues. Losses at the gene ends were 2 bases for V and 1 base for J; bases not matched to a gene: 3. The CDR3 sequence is CASSFSDRGNTGELFF. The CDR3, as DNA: TGCGCCAGCAGCTTCTCGGACAGGGGGAACACCGGGGAGCTGTTTTTT.

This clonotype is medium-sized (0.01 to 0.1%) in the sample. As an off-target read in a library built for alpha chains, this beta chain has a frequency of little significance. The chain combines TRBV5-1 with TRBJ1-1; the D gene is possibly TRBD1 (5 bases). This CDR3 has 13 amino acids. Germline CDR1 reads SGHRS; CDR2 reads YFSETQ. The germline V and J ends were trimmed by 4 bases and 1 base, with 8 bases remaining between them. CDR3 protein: CASSTGQNTEAFF. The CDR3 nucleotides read TGCGCCAGCAGCACCGGACAGAACACTGAAGCTTTCTTT.

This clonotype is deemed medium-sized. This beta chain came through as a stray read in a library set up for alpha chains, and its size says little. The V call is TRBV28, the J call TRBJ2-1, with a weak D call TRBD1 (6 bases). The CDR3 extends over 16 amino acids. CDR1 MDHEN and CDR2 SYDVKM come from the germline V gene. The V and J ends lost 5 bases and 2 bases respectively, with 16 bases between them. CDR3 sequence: CASSPTGTFAYNEQFF. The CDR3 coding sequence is TGTGCCAGCAGTCCTACCGGGACATTCGCCTACAATGAGCAGTTCTTC. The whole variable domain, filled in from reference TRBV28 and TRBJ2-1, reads DVKVTQSSRYLVKRTGEKVFLECVQDMDHENMFWYRQDPGLGLRLIYFSYDVKMKEKGDIPEGYSVSREKKERFSLILESASTNQTSMYLCASSPTGTFAYNEQFFGPGTRLTVL.

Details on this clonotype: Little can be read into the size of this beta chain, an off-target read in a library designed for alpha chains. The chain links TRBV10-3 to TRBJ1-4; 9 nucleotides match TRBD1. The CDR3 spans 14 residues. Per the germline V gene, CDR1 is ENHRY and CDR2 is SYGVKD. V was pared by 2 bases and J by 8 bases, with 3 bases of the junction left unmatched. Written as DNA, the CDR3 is TGTGCCATCAGTGAGGACAGGGGGGAAGAAAAACTGTTTTTT. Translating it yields CAISEDRGEEKLFF.

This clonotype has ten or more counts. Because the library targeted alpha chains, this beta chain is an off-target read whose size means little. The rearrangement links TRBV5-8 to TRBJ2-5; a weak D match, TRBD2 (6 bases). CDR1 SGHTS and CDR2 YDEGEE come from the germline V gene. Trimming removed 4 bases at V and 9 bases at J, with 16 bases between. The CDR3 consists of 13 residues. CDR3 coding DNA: TGTGCCAGCAGCCCGACTAGAAGTGGGGCCCAGTACTTC. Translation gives CASSPTRSGAQYF.

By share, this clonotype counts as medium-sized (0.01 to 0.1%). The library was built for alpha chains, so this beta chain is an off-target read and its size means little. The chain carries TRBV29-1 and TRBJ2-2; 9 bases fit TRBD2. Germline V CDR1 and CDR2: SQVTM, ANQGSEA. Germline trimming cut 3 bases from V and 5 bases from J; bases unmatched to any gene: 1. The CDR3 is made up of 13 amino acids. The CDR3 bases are TGCAGCGTTGACCTAGCGGGGACCGGGGAGCTGTTTTTT. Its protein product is CSVDLAGTGELFF.

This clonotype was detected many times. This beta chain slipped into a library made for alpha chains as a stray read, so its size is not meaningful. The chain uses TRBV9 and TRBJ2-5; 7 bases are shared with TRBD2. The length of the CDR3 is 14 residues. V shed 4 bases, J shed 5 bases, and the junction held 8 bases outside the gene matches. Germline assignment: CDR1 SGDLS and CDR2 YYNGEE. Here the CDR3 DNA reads TGTGCCAGCAGCCCCGGACTAGTAGGGGAGACCCAGTACTTC. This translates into CASSPGLVGETQYF.

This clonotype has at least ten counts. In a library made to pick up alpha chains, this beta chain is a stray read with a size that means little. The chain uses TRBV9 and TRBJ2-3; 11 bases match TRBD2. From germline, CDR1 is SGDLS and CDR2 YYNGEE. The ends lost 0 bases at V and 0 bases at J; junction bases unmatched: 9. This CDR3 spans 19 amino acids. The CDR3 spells CASSVAWRGTSGSTDTQYF. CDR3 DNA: TGTGCCAGCAGCGTAGCCTGGAGGGGGACTAGCGGAAGCACAGATACGCAGTATTTT.

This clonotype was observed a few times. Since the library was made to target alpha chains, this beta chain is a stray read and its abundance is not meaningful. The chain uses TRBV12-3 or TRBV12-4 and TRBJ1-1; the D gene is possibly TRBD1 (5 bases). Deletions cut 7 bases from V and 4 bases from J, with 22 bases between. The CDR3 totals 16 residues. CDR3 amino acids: CASTLRATRGGTEAFF. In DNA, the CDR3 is TGTGCCAGCACCCTCAGGGCAACGAGGGGAGGCACTGAAGCTTTCTTT.

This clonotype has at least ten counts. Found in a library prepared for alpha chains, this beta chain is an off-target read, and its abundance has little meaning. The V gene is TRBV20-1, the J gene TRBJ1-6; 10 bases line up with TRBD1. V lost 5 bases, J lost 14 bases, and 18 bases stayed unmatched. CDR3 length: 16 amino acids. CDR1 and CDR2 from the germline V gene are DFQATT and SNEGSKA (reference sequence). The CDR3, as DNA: TGCAGTGCTCCTCCCCCTTCGGGACAGGGGCCTTCGACCCTCCACTTT. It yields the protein CSAPPPSGQGPSTLHF.

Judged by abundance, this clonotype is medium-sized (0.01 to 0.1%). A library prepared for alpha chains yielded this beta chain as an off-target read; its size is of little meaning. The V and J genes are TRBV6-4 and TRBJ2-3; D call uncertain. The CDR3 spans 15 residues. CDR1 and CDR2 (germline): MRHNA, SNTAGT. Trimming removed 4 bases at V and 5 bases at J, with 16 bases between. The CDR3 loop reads CASSVYGSQGDTQYF. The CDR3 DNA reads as TGTGCCAGCAGTGTTTATGGTTCGCAAGGAGATACGCAGTATTTT.

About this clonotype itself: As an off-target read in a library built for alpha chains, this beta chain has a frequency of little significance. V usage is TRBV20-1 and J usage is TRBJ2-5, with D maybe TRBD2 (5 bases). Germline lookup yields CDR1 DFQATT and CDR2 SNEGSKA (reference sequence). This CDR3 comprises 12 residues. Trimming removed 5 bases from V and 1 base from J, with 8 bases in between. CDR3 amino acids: CSAGTSQETQYF. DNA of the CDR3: TGCAGTGCTGGAACTAGCCAAGAGACCCAGTACTTC.

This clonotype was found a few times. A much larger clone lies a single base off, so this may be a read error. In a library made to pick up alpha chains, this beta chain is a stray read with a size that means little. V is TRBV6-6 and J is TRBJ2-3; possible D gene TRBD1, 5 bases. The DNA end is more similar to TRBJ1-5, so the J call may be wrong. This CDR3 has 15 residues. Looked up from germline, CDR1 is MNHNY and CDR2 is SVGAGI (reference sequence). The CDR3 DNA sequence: TGTGCCAGCAGTTACCGGACACAGAGCACAGATACGCAGCATTTT. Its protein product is CASSYRTQSTDTQHF.

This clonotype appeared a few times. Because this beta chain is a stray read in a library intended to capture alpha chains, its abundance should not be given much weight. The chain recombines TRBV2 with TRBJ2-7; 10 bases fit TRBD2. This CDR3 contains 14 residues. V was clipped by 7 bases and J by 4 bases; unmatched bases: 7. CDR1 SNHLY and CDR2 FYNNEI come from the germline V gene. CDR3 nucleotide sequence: TGTGCCAGCAAAGAAGCGGGGGGGACTTACGAGCAGTACTTC. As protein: CASKEAGGTYEQYF.

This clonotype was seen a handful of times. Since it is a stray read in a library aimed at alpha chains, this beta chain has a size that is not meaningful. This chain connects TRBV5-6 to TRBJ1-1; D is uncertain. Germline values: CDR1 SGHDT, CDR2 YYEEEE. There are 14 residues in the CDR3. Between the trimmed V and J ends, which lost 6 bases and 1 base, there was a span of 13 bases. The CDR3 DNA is TGTGCCAGCAACCAAGGATGGCCGAACACTGAAGCTTTCTTT. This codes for CASNQGWPNTEAFF. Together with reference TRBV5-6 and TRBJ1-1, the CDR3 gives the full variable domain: DAGVTQSPTHLIKTRGQQVTLRCSPKSGHDTVSWYQQALGQGPQFIFQYYEEEERQRGNFPDRFSGHQFPNYSSELNVNALLLGDSALYLCASNQGWPNTEAFFGQGTRLTVV.

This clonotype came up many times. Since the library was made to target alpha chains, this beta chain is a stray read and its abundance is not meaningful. Here the CDR3 DNA reads TGTGCCAGCAGCCTTGGTGGAGCTGAGCAGTTCTTC. This codes for CASSLGGAEQFF. This chain connects TRBV5-4 to TRBJ2-1; no reliable D call. Trimming stripped 4 bases from V and 9 bases from J, with 11 bases between. The CDR3 has 12 residues. CDR1 and CDR2 from the germline V gene are SGHNT and YYREEE (reference sequence).